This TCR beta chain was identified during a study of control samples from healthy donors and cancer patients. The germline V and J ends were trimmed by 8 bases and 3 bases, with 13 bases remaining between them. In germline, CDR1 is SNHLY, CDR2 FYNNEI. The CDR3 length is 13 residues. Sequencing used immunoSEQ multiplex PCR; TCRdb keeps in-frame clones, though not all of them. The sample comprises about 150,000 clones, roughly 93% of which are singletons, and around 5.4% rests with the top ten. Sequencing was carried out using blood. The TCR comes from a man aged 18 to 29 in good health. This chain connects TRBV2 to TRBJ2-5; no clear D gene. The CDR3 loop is CASGRPPEETQYF. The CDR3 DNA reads TGTGCCAGCGGTCGACCTCCCGAAGAGACCCAGTACTTC.